This TCR beta chain was identified during a study of cytomegalovirus exposure and HLA in healthy donors. General observations from the study: The listing of 150 or so TCR beta chains classed them as cytomegalovirus-associated. Earlier findings revealed that most TCR beta V segments proved productive either about 90% or about 30% of the time.

PCR was performed using 60 Vbeta and 13 Jbeta primers. The method was immunoSEQ multiplex PCR; TCRdb's version includes in-frame clones alone and lacks a portion of them. The sample lists some 150,000 clones, around 72% occurring once. V shed 1 base, J shed 3 bases, and the junction held 6 bases outside the gene matches. CDR1 is MGHRA and CDR2 is YSYEKL in the germline V gene. The length of the CDR3 is 17 residues. As to this clone: The antigen remains undetermined.

The chain links TRBV4-1 to TRBJ1-4; 9 bases are a match to TRBD1. The clonotype was recovered from a man aged 45-65 years in good health and CMV-seropositive. Sequencing was performed on PBMCs. The CDR3 loop is CASSQADRGRSNEKLFF. The CDR3, as DNA: TGCGCCAGCAGCCAAGCTGACAGGGGGAGGTCTAATGAAAAACTGTTTTTT.